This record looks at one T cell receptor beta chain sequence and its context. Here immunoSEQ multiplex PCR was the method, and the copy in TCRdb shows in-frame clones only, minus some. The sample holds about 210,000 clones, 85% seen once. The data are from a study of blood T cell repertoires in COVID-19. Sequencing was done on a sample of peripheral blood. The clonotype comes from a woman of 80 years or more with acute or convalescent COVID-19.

CDR3 amino acids: CASSLDTGGTYEQYF. As DNA, the CDR3 is TGTGCCAGCAGCTTAGATACGGGAGGAACCTACGAGCAGTACTTC. The V and J genes are TRBV7-2 and TRBJ2-7, with 7 bases lining up with TRBD2. CDR1 is SGHTA, CDR2 FQGNSA, per germline. Losses at the gene ends were 1 base for V and 2 bases for J; bases not matched to a gene: 5. The CDR3 totals 15 residues.